This is a list of T cell receptor beta chains from one sample in a study of radiation and T cells in renal cell carcinoma. Clones were sequenced by immunoSEQ multiplex PCR, and TCRdb holds only the in-frame ones, with some missing. The sample records tens of thousands of clones, about three quarters being singletons. This sample comprised blood, obtained from a patient whose treatment included radiotherapy and nephrectomy. These receptors were obtained from a man aged 55 to 69 with renal cell carcinoma. CDR3s include the opening cysteine and the closing phenylalanine or tryptophan. A D gene is named only where the DNA matches it firmly. Rows give clone size only sometimes, using once, few, many, or a class for an expanded clone.

v_call	clone_size	d_call	j_call	cdr3_aa	cdr3_nt
TRBV6-6	-	TRBD1	TRBJ1-5	CASSGQGVTQPQHF	TGTGCCAGCAGTGGACAGGGGGTTACTCAGCCCCAGCATTTT
TRBV9	-	-	TRBJ2-2	CASSVVGGGPNTGELFF	TGTGCCAGCAGCGTAGTCGGCGGAGGACCGAACACCGGGGAGCTGTTTTTT
TRBV11-3	-	-	TRBJ2-3	CASSRLATTDTQYF	TGTGCCAGCAGCCGGCTAGCGACGACAGATACGCAGTATTTT
TRBV7-6	few	TRBD2	TRBJ2-3	CASSLYIWSSGGAVLDTQYF	TGTGCCAGCAGCTTATATATCTGGTCTAGCGGGGGGGCCGTTCTGGATACGCAGTATTTT
TRBV29-1	few	-	TRBJ2-1	CSVDTSSYNEQFF	TGCAGCGTTGACACGAGCTCCTACAATGAGCAGTTCTTC
TRBV7-9	once	-	TRBJ2-2	CASSLNTGELFF	TGTGCCAGCAGCCTTAACACCGGGGAGCTGTTTTTT
TRBV30	once	-	TRBJ2-7	CASQGTRDLEQYF	TGTGCCAGCCAGGGGACAAGGGACCTTGAGCAGTACTTC
TRBV4-1	-	TRBD2	TRBJ2-3	CASSQDFGTRGGTDTQYF	TGCGCCAGCAGCCAAGATTTCGGAACGCGGGGGGGCACAGATACGCAGTATTTT
TRBV10-1	-	-	TRBJ1-1	CASSGTGTLNTEAFF	TGCGCCAGCAGTGGCACCGGGACCCTGAACACTGAAGCTTTCTTT
TRBV11-2	-	-	TRBJ1-1	CASSPRVVGEAFF	TGTGCCAGCAGCCCTAGGGTGGTCGGTGAAGCTTTCTTT
TRBV18	-	TRBD1	TRBJ2-7	CASSRDRFSYEQYF	TGTGCCAGCTCACGGGACAGGTTCTCCTACGAGCAGTACTTC
TRBV9	-	-	TRBJ1-1	CASSVAPGVNTEAFF	TGTGCCAGCAGCGTAGCCCCGGGAGTGAACACTGAAGCTTTCTTT
TRBV6-5	few	-	TRBJ1-5	CASSSLGEGNQPQHF	TGTGCCAGCAGTTCGCTCGGGGAGGGCAATCAGCCCCAGCATTTT
TRBV6-5	-	-	TRBJ2-3	CASSSLSTDTQYF	TGTGCCAGCTCTAGCTTAAGCACAGATACGCAGTATTTT
TRBV7-8	many	TRBD2	TRBJ2-5	CASRRTSGSLETQYF	TGTGCCAGCAGAAGGACTAGCGGGAGTTTGGAGACCCAGTACTTC
TRBV10-1	-	TRBD2	TRBJ2-5	CASSESDWGGMKQTQYF	TGCGCCAGCAGTGAGTCAGACTGGGGAGGGATGAAGCAGACCCAGTACTTC
TRBV29-1	medium-sized	-	TRBJ2-4	CSAGGENIQYF	TGCAGTGCCGGAGGTGAAAACATTCAGTACTTC
TRBV7-2	-	-	TRBJ1-1	CASSLMAEAFF	TGTGCCAGCAGCTTAATGGCTGAAGCTTTCTTT
TRBV27	-	TRBD1	TRBJ1-2	CASSFGMFGTDPRRDYGYTF	TGTGCCAGCAGTTTTGGGATGTTTGGGACAGATCCTCGCAGGGACTATGGCTACACCTTC
TRBV7-2	-	-	TRBJ2-4	CASSPYLGAAKNIQYF	TGTGCCAGCAGCCCTTATCTGGGCGCGGCCAAAAACATTCAGTACTTC
TRBV9	-	-	TRBJ2-3	CASSVTEDTQYF	TGTGCCAGCAGCGTAACTGAAGATACGCAGTATTTT
TRBV10-1	few	-	TRBJ2-2	CASSDSVARLFF	TGCGCCAGCAGTGATTCCGTGGCAAGGCTGTTTTTT
TRBV11-3	-	-	TRBJ2-1	CASSPGRLAYNEQFF	TGTGCCAGCAGCCCAGGTCGGTTAGCCTACAATGAGCAGTTCTTC
TRBV5-4	-	-	TRBJ1-1	CASSLKDRNTEAFF	TGTGCCAGCAGCTTGAAGGACAGGAACACTGAAGCTTTCTTT
TRBV11-2	-	-	TRBJ1-3	CASSSLNSVSGNTIYF	TGTGCCAGCAGCTCACTGAACAGCGTCTCTGGAAACACCATATATTTT
TRBV30	few	-	TRBJ1-1	CASSGTGDTEAFF	TGTGCCTCATCCGGGACGGGCGACACTGAAGCTTTCTTT
TRBV7-9	once	-	TRBJ2-7	CASSRDRHEQYF	TGTGCCAGCAGCCGAGACAGGCACGAGCAGTACTTC
TRBV7-7	-	-	TRBJ2-5	CASSLAGVEVGTQYF	TGTGCCAGCAGCTTAGCGGGAGTAGAGGTTGGGACCCAGTACTTC
TRBV7-2	-	-	TRBJ1-2	CASREAGVYGYTF	TGTGCCAGCAGAGAAGCCGGGGTCTATGGCTACACCTTC
TRBV9	few	-	TRBJ2-2	CASTVGSNTGELFF	TGTGCCAGCACGGTCGGCAGCAACACCGGGGAGCTGTTTTTT
TRBV11-2	-	TRBD2	TRBJ2-1	CASSLGAGGNWNEQFF	TGTGCCAGCAGCTTAGGGGCGGGAGGGAATTGGAATGAGCAGTTCTTC
TRBV11-2	-	TRBD1	TRBJ2-3	CASSPHGTGDQWDTQYF	TGTGCCAGCAGCCCTCATGGGACAGGCGATCAATGGGATACGCAGTATTTT
TRBV5-1	-	TRBD1	TRBJ2-4	CASSLGQGRWGKNIQYF	TGCGCCAGCAGCTTAGGACAGGGCCGTTGGGGCAAAAACATTCAGTACTTC
TRBV7-2	-	-	TRBJ1-1	CASSLASPWGDTEAFF	TGTGCCAGCAGCTTGGCCAGCCCCTGGGGGGACACTGAAGCTTTCTTT
TRBV9	-	-	TRBJ1-1	CASSEGVTGLNTEAFF	TGTGCCAGCAGCGAGGGGGTGACAGGACTTAACACTGAAGCTTTCTTT
TRBV6-6	-	-	TRBJ1-6	CASSLGRGLGSPLHF	TGTGCCAGCAGCCTTGGGCGTGGGTTAGGATCACCCCTCCACTTT
TRBV6-5	-	-	TRBJ2-3	CASSVTRDGDTQYF	TGTGCCAGCAGTGTTACGCGTGACGGAGATACGCAGTATTTT